The table lists the clone carrying this T cell receptor (beta chain) with a few counts. The data originate from a study of blood T cells in healthy people across ages. The CDR3 has 15 amino acids. Per the germline V gene, CDR1 is SEHNR and CDR2 is FQNEAQ (reference sequence). V dropped 3 bases and J dropped 2 bases, with 10 bases sitting between them. Using a J-beta primer mix together with a sample-barcoded 5' primer, a second PCR was run for roughly 6 to 11 cycles. TCRdb passed the 5' RACE reads through MiXCR, listing each CDR3 protein once. The table shows around 780,000 distinct CDR3 sequences, with roughly 24% occurring only once. These data were also filed under a second study, of T cells of mothers and their children.

The rearrangement joins TRBV7-9 to TRBJ1-4; the D is unclear. Specimen: blood. The sequence derives from a boy between 10 and 17 years old in good health. The CDR3 is CASSFSQDTNEKLFF. The CDR3, as DNA: TGTGCCAGCAGCTTTTCTCAGGACACTAATGAAAAACTGTTTTTT.